One sample yielded the 15 T cell receptor beta chains listed below, sequenced in a study of cytomegalovirus exposure and HLA in healthy donors. PCR amplification relied on 60 Vbeta primers (plus 13 Jbeta primers). Generated by immunoSEQ multiplex PCR, the TCRdb table keeps only in-frame clones and is missing some. The sample has 180,000 or so clones; around three quarters are singletons. The specimen sequenced was PBMCs. The receptors here all came from a woman between 25 and 40 years old in good health and CMV-seropositive.

This chain joins TRBV10-3 and TRBJ2-1; D remains ambiguous. The ends were cut back, 7 bases at V and 0 bases at J, with 10 bases in the middle. Germline V lookup: CDR1 ENHRY, CDR2 SYGVKD. This CDR3 contains 14 residues. The CDR3, as DNA: TGTGCCATCACGGTAGAAAGCTCCTACAATGAGCAGTTCTTC. Translating gives CAITVESSYNEQFF.

J is TRBJ2-1 and V is TRBV30; D is possibly TRBD1 (5 bases). V lost 0 bases, J lost 8 bases, and 11 bases lay in between. Germline V lookup: CDR1 GTSNPN, CDR2 SVGIG (reference sequence). The CDR3 has 13 residues. The CDR3 DNA reads as TGTGCCTGGAGTGTACGTAGCAGGGATGAGCAGTTCTTC. Encoded protein: CAWSVRSRDEQFF.

The gene calls are TRBV10-3 and TRBJ1-4, with D possibly TRBD1 on 6 matching bases. The CDR3 contains 13 residues. Trimming pared 10 bases from V and 4 bases from J, leaving 13 bases between. Germline CDR1 reads ENHRY; CDR2 reads SYGVKD. The CDR3 region is CATQGGNNEKLFF. The CDR3, as DNA: TGTGCCACGCAAGGGGGTAATAATGAAAAACTGTTTTTT.

This sequence joins TRBV2 and TRBJ2-7; 9 bases agree with TRBD2. The CDR3 is made up of 14 amino acids. The V gene's germline CDR1 is SNHLY and CDR2 FYNNEI. V dropped 2 bases and J dropped 1; count of bases not matched to a gene: 0. The CDR3 spells CASSETSGSYEQYF. The DNA for the CDR3 is TGTGCCAGCAGTGAAACTAGCGGGTCCTACGAGCAGTACTTC.

The rearrangement links TRBV2 to TRBJ2-2; tentative D call: TRBD2 (5 bases). The V gene's germline CDR1 is SNHLY and CDR2 FYNNEI. Deletions cut 1 base from V and 5 bases from J, with 11 bases between. The CDR3 is made up of 15 amino acids. The DNA of the CDR3 is TGTGCCAGCAGTGAAGTCGTTCGGGAAACCGGGGAGCTGTTTTTT. Translation gives CASSEVVRETGELFF.

The chain uses TRBV2 and TRBJ1-1, with 8 bases that match TRBD1. CDR3 length: 16 residues. V shed 6 bases and J 1 base; nucleotides not matched to a gene: 10. Germline CDR1 is SNHLY and CDR2 is FYNNEI. CDR3 sequence (DNA): TGTGCCAGCAGAGCTGGGACAGGAGGGGCGAACACTGAAGCTTTCTTT. Its translation: CASRAGTGGANTEAFF.

Concerning this clone itself: A junction boundary mismatches the germline segment, possibly from a read error. The rearrangement joins TRBV7-9 to TRBJ2-7; D is uncertain. The germline CDR1 and CDR2 sequences are SEHNR and FQNEAQ (reference sequence). The CDR3 extends over 13 amino acids. The CDR3 loop is CSSSLGTSYEQYF. In DNA form, the CDR3 reads TGTTCCAGCAGCTTGGGCACCTCCTACGAGCAGTACTTC.

The rearrangement uses TRBV7-2 and TRBJ1-2; D gene ambiguous. The CDR3 totals 14 residues. Germline values: CDR1 SGHTA, CDR2 FQGNSA. V shed 5 bases and J shed 2 bases, with 12 bases lying between them. In nucleotides, the CDR3 is TGTGCCAGCAGCAGTTCCCCGCTAAACTATGGCTACACCTTC. This gives the protein CASSSSPLNYGYTF.

V and J are TRBV5-1 and TRBJ2-5; 12 nucleotides agree with TRBD2. The V segment lost 3 bases and the J segment 0 bases; nucleotides outside the gene matches: 3. Per germline, CDR1 SGHRS and CDR2 YFSETQ. The CDR3 is 16 residues long. CDR3 loop: CASSYGLAGYQETQYF. The CDR3 DNA sequence: TGCGCCAGCAGCTACGGACTAGCGGGGTACCAAGAGACCCAGTACTTC.

The chain employs TRBV15 and TRBJ2-3, with 7 positions matching TRBD2. CDR1 is LNHNV, CDR2 YYDKDF, per germline (reference sequence). The CDR3 runs to 18 residues. Trimming cost V 1 base and J 1 base; bases outside gene matches: 11. This CDR3 reads CATSRGTGRTGRTDTQYF. As DNA, the CDR3 is TGTGCCACCAGCAGAGGGACCGGGAGGACGGGACGCACAGATACGCAGTATTTT.

This clone was found once. The sample contains more than one DNA sequence encoding this CDR3. The V gene is TRBV15, the J gene TRBJ1-4, with TRBD1 matching over 9 bases. Per germline, CDR1 LNHNV and CDR2 YYDKDF (reference sequence). V shed 5 bases, J shed 3 bases, and the junction held 4 bases outside the gene matches. The CDR3 contains 15 residues. The CDR3 region is CATSRDRASNEKLFF. The CDR3 DNA reads TGTGCCACCAGCCGGGACAGGGCCTCTAATGAAAAACTGTTTTTT.

J is TRBJ2-7 and V is TRBV5-4, with 13 bases aligning to TRBD2. Germline values: CDR1 SGHNT, CDR2 YYREEE (reference sequence). The CDR3 extends over 16 amino acids. V trimming: 4 bases; J trimming: 4 bases; junction bases outside the gene matches: 8. The CDR3 DNA reads as TGTGCCAGCAGCCGGACTAGCGGGGGCCCCTCATACGAGCAGTACTTC. It yields the protein CASSRTSGGPSYEQYF.

The V and J genes are TRBV6-5 and TRBJ1-5; tentative D call: TRBD1 (6 bases). Germline values: CDR1 MNHEY, CDR2 SVGAGI. The ends were cut back, 6 bases at V and 4 bases at J, with 13 bases in the middle. This CDR3 comprises 14 residues. CDR3 DNA: TGTGCCAGCAGAGTATGGGACACAAATCAGCCCCAGCATTTT. It yields the protein CASRVWDTNQPQHF.

The rearrangement joins TRBV10-1 to TRBJ1-2; no clear D gene. Germline lookup yields CDR1 WNHNN and CDR2 SYGVQD (reference sequence). V lost 9 bases to trimming and J lost 8 bases, with 13 bases between them. The CDR3 covers 11 residues. The CDR3 coding sequence is TGCGCCAGGACTTGGGGAGGCGGCTACACCTTC. Its translation: CARTWGGGYTF.

This clone was found a few times. Different DNA sequences within this sample yield the same CDR3. The chain has TRBV7-2 and TRBJ2-1; perhaps TRBD2 as D (5 bases). V was shortened by 5 bases and J by 5 bases, with 16 bases between the two germline ends. CDR3 length: 15 amino acids. Germline CDR1 reads SGHTA; CDR2 reads FQGNSA. CDR3 coding DNA: TGTGCCAGCAGCCCCCTGAGGGCTAACCACAATGAGCAGTTCTTC. Its protein product is CASSPLRANHNEQFF.